This entry features one T cell receptor (beta chain) sequence. Its antigen is as yet unknown. Trimming cost V 3 bases and J 10 bases, with 13 bases left between them. Germline V gene lookup returns CDR1 GTSNPN and CDR2 SVGIG (reference sequence). CDR3 size: 12 residues. The record originates from a study of cytomegalovirus exposure and HLA in healthy donors. General study results and limits: Highly shared variants forming one cluster were likely a sequencing artifact.

In the PCR, 60 Vbeta and 13 Jbeta primers were used. This table comes from immunoSEQ multiplex PCR, and its TCRdb copy is limited to in-frame clones, with some not included. This sample has approximately 97,000 clones, with nearly 80% found just once. The sequencing input was PBMCs. The TCR sequence derives from a woman between 35 and 50 years old in good health and CMV-seropositive. The chain recombines TRBV30 with TRBJ1-5, with D perhaps matching TRBD1 (5 bases). The CDR3 coding sequence is TGTGCCTGGAGCCCGGGGGAGTACCCCCAGCATTTT. The encoded protein is CAWSPGEYPQHF.